This T cell receptor (beta chain) was identified in a study of early T cells in non-severe SARS-CoV-2 infection. Whole-study results and caveats: The matching step, a VDJdb search, favored anti-spike CD8 responses and missed private and CD4 specificities.

This clonotype was counted a few times. No antigen is known for it. As part of library construction, unique molecular identifiers were attached to individual cDNA molecules. MiXCR was run by TCRdb on the 5' RACE reads, yielding one entry per CDR3 protein. There are about 100,000 distinct CDR3 sequences in the sample; about 13% occur only once, and approximately 2.4% lies in the top ten. The CDR3 runs 16 residues. This sequence joins TRBV1 and TRBJ2-7; TRBD1 is the table's D call, not checked against the DNA. TRBV1 corresponds to a pseudogene. The source material was whole blood. This clonotype originated in an adult who was a healthcare worker with PCR-confirmed SARS-CoV-2 infection or an uninfected control (not recorded which). CDR3: CTSSQVPLDRTYEQYF. CDR3 in DNA: TGCACCAGCAGCCAAGTCCCCCTGGACAGGACCTACGAGCAGTACTTC.